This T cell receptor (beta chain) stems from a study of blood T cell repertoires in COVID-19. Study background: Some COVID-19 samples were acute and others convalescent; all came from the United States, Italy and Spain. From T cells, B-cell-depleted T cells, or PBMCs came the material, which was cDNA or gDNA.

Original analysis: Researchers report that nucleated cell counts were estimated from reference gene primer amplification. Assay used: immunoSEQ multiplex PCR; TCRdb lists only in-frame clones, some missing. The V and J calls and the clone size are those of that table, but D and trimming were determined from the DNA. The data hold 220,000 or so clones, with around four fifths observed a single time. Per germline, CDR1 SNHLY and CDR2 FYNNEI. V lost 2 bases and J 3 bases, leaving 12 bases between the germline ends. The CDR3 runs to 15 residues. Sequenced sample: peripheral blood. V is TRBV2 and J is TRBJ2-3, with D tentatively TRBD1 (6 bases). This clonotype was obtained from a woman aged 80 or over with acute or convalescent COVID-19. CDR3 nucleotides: TGTGCCAGCAGTGAACAAGGCAGGGGAACAGATACGCAGTATTTT. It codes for CASSEQGRGTDTQYF.